This T cell receptor beta chain was captured in a study of preoperative IRX-2 immunotherapy in early breast cancer. Treatment of the sample: preoperative locoregional IRX-2 cytokine immunotherapy. Preoperative locoregional IRX-2 cytokine immunotherapy was tested in the phase Ib source study. Produced via immunoSEQ multiplex PCR; TCRdb's table is partial and in-frame only. The data hold roughly 25,000 clones, with 78% observed a single time. The CDR3 spans 13 residues. The receptor was derived from a human donor with breast cancer. Sequenced here: lymph node tissue, sampled before IRX-2 immunotherapy. The chain uses TRBV1 and TRBJ2-7. TRBV1 is tagged as a pseudogene. The DNA for the CDR3 is TGCGCCAGCAGCCAAGAAGGATGGTATGGGCAGTACTTC. Its protein product is CASSQEGWYGQYF.